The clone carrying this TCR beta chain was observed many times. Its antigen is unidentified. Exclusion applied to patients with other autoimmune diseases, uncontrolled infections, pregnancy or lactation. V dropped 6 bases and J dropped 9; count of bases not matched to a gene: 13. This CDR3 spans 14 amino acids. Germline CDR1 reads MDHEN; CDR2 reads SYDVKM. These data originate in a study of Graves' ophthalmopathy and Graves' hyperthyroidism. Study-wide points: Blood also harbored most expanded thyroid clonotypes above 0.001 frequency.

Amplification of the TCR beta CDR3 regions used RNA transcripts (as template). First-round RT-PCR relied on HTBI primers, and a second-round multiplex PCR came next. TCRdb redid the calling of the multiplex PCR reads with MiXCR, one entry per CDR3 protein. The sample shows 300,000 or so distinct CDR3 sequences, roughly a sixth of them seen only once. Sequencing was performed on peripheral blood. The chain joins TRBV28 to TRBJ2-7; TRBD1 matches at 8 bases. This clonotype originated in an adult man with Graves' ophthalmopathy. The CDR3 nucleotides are TGTGCCAGCAGGACCGGGACAGGAACCAACGGGCAGTACTTC. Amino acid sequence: CASRTGTGTNGQYF.